The 16 T cell receptor beta chains presented below share a single source sample, sequenced in a study of blood T cell repertoires in COVID-19 (dated by TCRdb to the early 2020s). Library creation used the immunoSEQ multiplex PCR assay. What TCRdb holds here is the immuneACCESS table cut down to in-frame rearrangements. Part of the clones is not present; checked against another copy, under half of the missing clones reflect an unresolved V gene, and the others are unexplained. The sample table records approximately 85,000 clones; around 87% of these occur just once. Together, the top ten hold 4.3% of the sample. The sample consisted of peripheral blood. The receptors here all came from an elderly woman with active or convalescent COVID-19.

The rearrangement links TRBV2 to TRBJ2-5, with 7 bases that match TRBD1. V lost 6 bases and J lost 2; bases outside the gene matches: 6. The length of the CDR3 is 14 residues. CDR1 SNHLY and CDR2 FYNNEI come from the germline V gene. For the CDR3, the DNA is TGTGCCAGCAGCCCCGGGACAGAACAAGAGACCCAGTACTTC. The encoded protein is CASSPGTEQETQYF.

The V gene is TRBV27, the J gene TRBJ1-6, with a weak D call TRBD1 (6 bases). The CDR3 consists of 14 residues. Germline values: CDR1 MNHEY, CDR2 SMNVEV (reference sequence). Trimming cost V 5 bases and J 9 bases, with 14 bases left between them. CDR3 DNA: TGTGCCAGCAGTCTTACAGGGTCGGTTTCACCCCTCCACTTT. Residues: CASSLTGSVSPLHF.

The CDR3 loop reads CASSPGLAGRYNEQFF. The DNA of the CDR3 is TGTGCCAGCAGTCCCGGACTAGCGGGAAGGTACAATGAGCAGTTCTTC. The rearrangement links TRBV27 to TRBJ2-1; TRBD2 matches 12 bases. The V and J ends lost 5 bases and 4 bases, in that order; junction bases with no gene match: 6. Germline V gives CDR1 MNHEY, CDR2 SMNVEV (reference sequence). The CDR3 is 16 amino acids.

The V gene is TRBV28, the J gene TRBJ2-6, with a tentative D call TRBD1 (6 bases). Trimming took off 1 base at V and 2 bases at J, with 6 bases between the two ends. This CDR3 spans 15 amino acids. Germline CDR1 MDHEN, CDR2 SYDVKM. CDR3 nucleotides: TGTGCCAGCAGTTTATACAGGGCTGGGGCCAACGTCCTGACTTTC. This gives the protein CASSLYRAGANVLTF.

This sequence joins TRBV5-4 and TRBJ2-7, with TRBD2 matching over 7 bases. The V and J ends lost 9 bases and 3 bases, in that order; junction bases with no gene match: 6. Looked up from germline, CDR1 is SGHNT and CDR2 is YYREEE (reference sequence). The CDR3 runs 12 residues. The CDR3 here is CATGTTLYEQYF. CDR3 sequence (DNA): TGTGCCACCGGGACTACACTCTACGAGCAGTACTTC.

V usage is TRBV7-2 and J usage is TRBJ1-2, with D tentatively TRBD1 (5 bases). Trimming removed 2 bases from V and 4 bases from J, with 14 bases in between. This CDR3 spans 15 amino acids. Germline CDR1 is SGHTA and CDR2 is FQGNSA. As DNA, the CDR3 is TGTGCCAGCAGCTTATTTGTGGAGGGGCTCTATGGCTACACCTTC. Translating gives CASSLFVEGLYGYTF.

The V gene is TRBV7-9, the J gene TRBJ2-7, with 7 bases fitting TRBD1. This CDR3 has 14 amino acids. The germline gives CDR1 SEHNR, CDR2 FQNEAQ (reference sequence). The junction had 1 base not matched to a gene; V was cut back by 1 base and J by 1 base. CDR3 nucleotide sequence: TGTGCCAGCAGCTTAGAACAGGGGTCCTACGAGCAGTACTTC. It codes for CASSLEQGSYEQYF. Filled out from reference TRBV7-9 and TRBJ2-7, the complete variable domain reads DTGVSQNPRHKITKRGQNVTFRCDPISEHNRLYWYRQTLGQGPEFLTYFQNEAQLEKSRLLSDRFSAERPKGSFSTLEIQRTEQGDSAMYLCASSLEQGSYEQYFGPGTRLTVT.

V gene TRBV29-1 combines with J gene TRBJ1-1; no clear D gene. This CDR3 spans 10 amino acids. The germline V gene encodes CDR1 SQVTM and CDR2 ANQGSEA. The V gene lost 2 bases and the J gene lost 8 bases, with 6 bases spanning the gap. CDR3 DNA: TGCAGCGTTGAAACAACCGAAGCTTTCTTT. It encodes CSVETTEAFF.

CDR3 protein: CASSRDSSSYNEQFF. The CDR3 nucleotides read TGTGCCAGCAGCAGAGACAGCAGCTCCTACAATGAGCAGTTCTTC. This rearrangement joins TRBV7-2 to TRBJ2-1, with D possibly TRBD1 on 5 matching bases. There are 15 residues in the CDR3. The germline gives CDR1 SGHTA, CDR2 FQGNSA. The V end was cut by 5 bases, the J end by 0 bases, with 11 bases between.

This clone has more than one count but fewer than ten. CDR3 region: CAISGPTNTGELFF. The DNA of the CDR3 is TGTGCCATCAGTGGGCCCACGAACACCGGGGAGCTGTTTTTT. V is TRBV10-3 and J is TRBJ2-2; D remains ambiguous. CDR1 and CDR2 (germline): ENHRY, SYGVKD. Trimming cost V 4 bases and J 0 bases, with 6 bases left between them. The CDR3 is made up of 14 amino acids.

This clone showed up just a few times. The rearrangement joins TRBV6-5 to TRBJ2-7; D is unclear. V was trimmed by 6 bases and J by 2 bases, leaving 11 bases between them. Looked up from germline, CDR1 is MNHEY and CDR2 is SVGAGI. This CDR3 is 13 amino acids long. The CDR3 DNA is TGTGCCAGCAGACGCGACAATACCTACGAGCAGTACTTC. Its protein is CASRRDNTYEQYF.

This clone was seen a single time. This sequence joins TRBV7-2 and TRBJ2-1; the D is unclear. In germline, CDR1 is SGHTA, CDR2 FQGNSA. CDR3 length: 15 amino acids. Deletions cut 2 bases from V and 4 bases from J, with 12 bases between. For the CDR3, the DNA is TGTGCCAGCAGCTTACAGACTCTAAGATACAATGAGCAGTTCTTC. This sequence encodes CASSLQTLRYNEQFF.

This clone was recorded once. The chain has TRBV19 and TRBJ1-3; D not resolved. V lost 5 bases and J 2 bases, leaving 7 bases between the germline ends. The CDR3 extends over 13 amino acids. Germline V gene sequence: CDR1 LNHDA, CDR2 SQIVND (reference sequence). CDR3 in amino acids: CASSEAAGNTIYF. The CDR3 DNA is TGTGCCAGTAGTGAGGCAGCTGGAAACACCATATATTTT. Together with reference TRBV19 and TRBJ1-3, the CDR3 gives the full variable domain: DGGITQSPKYLFRKEGQNVTLSCEQNLNHDAMYWYRQDPGQGLRLIYYSQIVNDFQKGDIAEGYSVSREKKESFPLTVTSAQKNPTAFYLCASSEAAGNTIYFGEGSWLTVV.

This rearrangement joins TRBV28 to TRBJ2-2, with D hard to call. From germline, CDR1 is MDHEN and CDR2 SYDVKM. Trimming shortened V by 3 bases and J by 0 bases, and 8 bases separated the two germline ends. The CDR3 length is 15 residues. The CDR3 DNA is TGTGCCAGCAGTTTTGGGCACGCGAACACCGGGGAGCTGTTTTTT. Amino acid sequence: CASSFGHANTGELFF.

This clone has a single count. The J gene is TRBJ2-1, the V gene TRBV5-5; 12 positions match TRBD2. The CDR3 is made up of 19 amino acids. J gave up 0 bases and V 4 bases, and 11 bases lay outside the gene matches. Germline loops: CDR1 SGHKS, CDR2 YYEKEE (reference sequence). CDR3 region: CASSHGLAGPGSSYNEQFF. The CDR3 DNA reads as TGTGCCAGCAGCCACGGACTAGCGGGACCAGGGAGCTCCTACAATGAGCAGTTCTTC.

The DNA of the CDR3 is TGTGCCAGCAGTTCTAGGGGGAGTTATGGCTACACCTTC. This gives the protein CASSSRGSYGYTF. The genes are TRBV27 and TRBJ1-2; a weak D match, TRBD1 (6 bases). Looked up from germline, CDR1 is MNHEY and CDR2 is SMNVEV (reference sequence). V gave up 4 bases and J gave up 5 bases, with 11 bases separating them. There are 13 residues in the CDR3.